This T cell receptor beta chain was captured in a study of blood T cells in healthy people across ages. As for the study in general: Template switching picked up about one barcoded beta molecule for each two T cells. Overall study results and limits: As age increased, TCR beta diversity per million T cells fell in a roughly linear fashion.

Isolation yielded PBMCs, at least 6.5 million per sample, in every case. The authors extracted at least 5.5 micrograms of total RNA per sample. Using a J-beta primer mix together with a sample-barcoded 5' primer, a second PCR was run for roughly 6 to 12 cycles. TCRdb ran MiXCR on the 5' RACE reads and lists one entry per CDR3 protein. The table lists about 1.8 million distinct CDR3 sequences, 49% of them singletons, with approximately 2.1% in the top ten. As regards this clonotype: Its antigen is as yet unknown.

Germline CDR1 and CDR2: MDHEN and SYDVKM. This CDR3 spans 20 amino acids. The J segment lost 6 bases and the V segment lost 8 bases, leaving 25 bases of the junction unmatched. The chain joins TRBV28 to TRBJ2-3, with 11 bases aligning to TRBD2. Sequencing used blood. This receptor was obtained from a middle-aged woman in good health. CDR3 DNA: TGTGCCAGCGGCGACTGGGAGCCGATTACTAGCGGGGGAATTTCTGATACGCAGTATTTT. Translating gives CASGDWEPITSGGISDTQYF.